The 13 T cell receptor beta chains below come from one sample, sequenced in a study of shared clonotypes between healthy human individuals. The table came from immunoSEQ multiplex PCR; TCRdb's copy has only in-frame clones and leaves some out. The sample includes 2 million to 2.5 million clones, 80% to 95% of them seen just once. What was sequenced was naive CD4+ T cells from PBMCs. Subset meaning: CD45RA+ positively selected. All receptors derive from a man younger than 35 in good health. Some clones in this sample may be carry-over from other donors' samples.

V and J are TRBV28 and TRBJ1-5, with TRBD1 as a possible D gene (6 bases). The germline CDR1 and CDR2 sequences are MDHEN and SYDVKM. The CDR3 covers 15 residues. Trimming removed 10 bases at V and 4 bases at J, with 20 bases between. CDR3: CATSSRWTVNQPQHF. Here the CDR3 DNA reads TGTGCCACAAGTTCTAGGTGGACAGTTAATCAGCCCCAGCATTTT. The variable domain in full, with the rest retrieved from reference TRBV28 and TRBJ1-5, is DVKVTQSSRYLVKRTGEKVFLECVQDMDHENMFWYRQDPGLGLRLIYFSYDVKMKEKGDIPEGYSVSREKKERFSLILESASTNQTSMYLCATSSRWTVNQPQHFGDGTRLSIL.

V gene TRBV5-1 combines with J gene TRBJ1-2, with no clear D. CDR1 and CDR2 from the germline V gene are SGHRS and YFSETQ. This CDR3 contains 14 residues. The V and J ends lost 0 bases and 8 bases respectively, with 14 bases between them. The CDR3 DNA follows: TGCGCCAGCAGCTTGGAAGGTTCTAAGGAGGGCTACACCTTC. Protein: CASSLEGSKEGYTF.

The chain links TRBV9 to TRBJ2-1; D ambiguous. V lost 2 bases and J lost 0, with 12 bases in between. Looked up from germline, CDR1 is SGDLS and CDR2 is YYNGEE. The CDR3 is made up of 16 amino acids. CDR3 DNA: TGTGCCAGCAGCGTTACGGTCACCAGCTCCTACAATGAGCAGTTCTTC. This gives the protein CASSVTVTSSYNEQFF. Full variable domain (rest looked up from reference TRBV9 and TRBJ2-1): DSGVTQTPKHLITATGQRVTLRCSPRSGDLSVYWYQQSLDQGLQFLIQYYNGEERAKGNILERFSAQQFPDLHSELNLSSLELGDSALYFCASSVTVTSSYNEQFFGPGTRLTVL.

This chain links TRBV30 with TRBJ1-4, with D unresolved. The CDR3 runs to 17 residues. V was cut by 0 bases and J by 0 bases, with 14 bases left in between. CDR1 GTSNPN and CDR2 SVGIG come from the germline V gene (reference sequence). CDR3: CAWSVIFPLTTNEKLFF. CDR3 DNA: TGTGCCTGGAGTGTAATATTCCCCCTGACAACTAATGAAAAACTGTTTTTT. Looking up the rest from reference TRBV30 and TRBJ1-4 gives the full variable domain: SQTIHQWPATLVQPVGSPLSLECTVEGTSNPNLYWYRQAAGRGLQLLFYSVGIGQISSEVPQNLSASRPQDRQFILSSKKLLLSDSGFYLCAWSVIFPLTTNEKLFFGSGTQLSVL.

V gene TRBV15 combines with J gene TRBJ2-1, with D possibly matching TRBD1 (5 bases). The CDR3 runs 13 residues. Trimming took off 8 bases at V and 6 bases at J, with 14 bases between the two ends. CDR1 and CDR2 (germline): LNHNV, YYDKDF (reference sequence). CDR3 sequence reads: CATYTQGGNEQFF. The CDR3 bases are TGTGCCACCTACACGCAGGGCGGCAATGAGCAGTTCTTC.

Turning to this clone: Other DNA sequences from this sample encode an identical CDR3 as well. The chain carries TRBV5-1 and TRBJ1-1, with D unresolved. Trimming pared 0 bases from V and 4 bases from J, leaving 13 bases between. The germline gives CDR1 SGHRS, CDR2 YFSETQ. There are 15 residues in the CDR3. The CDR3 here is CASSLGSGGGTEAFF. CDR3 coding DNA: TGCGCCAGCAGCTTGGGATCGGGCGGTGGCACTGAAGCTTTCTTT.

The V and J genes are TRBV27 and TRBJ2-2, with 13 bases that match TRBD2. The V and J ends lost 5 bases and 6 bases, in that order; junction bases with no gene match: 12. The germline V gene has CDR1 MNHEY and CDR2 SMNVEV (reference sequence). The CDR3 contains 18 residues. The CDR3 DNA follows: TGTGCCAGCAGTGCCTTACTACTAGCGGGAGGGCCTTCCGGGGAGCTGTTTTTT. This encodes CASSALLLAGGPSGELFF.

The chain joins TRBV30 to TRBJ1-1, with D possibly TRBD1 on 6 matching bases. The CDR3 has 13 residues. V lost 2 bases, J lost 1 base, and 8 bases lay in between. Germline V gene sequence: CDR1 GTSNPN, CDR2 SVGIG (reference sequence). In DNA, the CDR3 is TGTGCCTGGAGTAGGACAGCGAACACTGAAGCTTTCTTT. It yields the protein CAWSRTANTEAFF. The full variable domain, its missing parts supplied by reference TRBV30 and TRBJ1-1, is SQTIHQWPATLVQPVGSPLSLECTVEGTSNPNLYWYRQAAGRGLQLLFYSVGIGQISSEVPQNLSASRPQDRQFILSSKKLLLSDSGFYLCAWSRTANTEAFFGQGTRLTVV.

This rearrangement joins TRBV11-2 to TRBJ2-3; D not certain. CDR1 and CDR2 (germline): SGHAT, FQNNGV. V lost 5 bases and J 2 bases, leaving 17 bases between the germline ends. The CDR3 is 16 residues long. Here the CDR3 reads CASSGRAPRATDTQYF. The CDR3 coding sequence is TGTGCCAGCAGCGGCCGGGCCCCCCGGGCCACAGATACGCAGTATTTT.

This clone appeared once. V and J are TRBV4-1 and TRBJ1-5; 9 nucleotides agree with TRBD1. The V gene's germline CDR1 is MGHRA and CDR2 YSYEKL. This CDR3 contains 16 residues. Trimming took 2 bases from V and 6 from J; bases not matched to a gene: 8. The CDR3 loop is CASSQPTGGFSQPQHF. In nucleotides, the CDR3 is TGCGCCAGCAGCCAACCAACAGGGGGCTTCTCTCAGCCCCAGCATTTT.

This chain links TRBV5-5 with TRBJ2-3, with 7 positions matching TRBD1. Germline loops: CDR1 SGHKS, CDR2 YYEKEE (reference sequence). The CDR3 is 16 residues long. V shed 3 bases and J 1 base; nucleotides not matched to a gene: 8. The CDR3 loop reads CASSSRQGGGTDTQYF. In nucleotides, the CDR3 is TGTGCCAGCAGCTCCCGACAGGGTGGAGGCACAGATACGCAGTATTTT.

CDR3 sequence: CASTVTWTVYEAFF. The CDR3, as DNA: TGTGCCAGCACCGTTACCTGGACAGTCTATGAAGCTTTCTTT. The rearrangement uses TRBV6-1 and TRBJ1-1, with D perhaps TRBD1 (6 bases). The germline V gene encodes CDR1 MNHNS and CDR2 SASEGT. V was shortened by 7 bases and J by 7 bases, with 19 bases between the two germline ends. The CDR3 has 14 amino acids.

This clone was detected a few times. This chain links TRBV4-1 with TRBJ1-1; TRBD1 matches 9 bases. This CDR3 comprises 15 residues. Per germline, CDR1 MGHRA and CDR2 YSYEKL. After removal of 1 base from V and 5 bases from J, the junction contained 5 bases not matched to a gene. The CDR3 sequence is CASSQGDRVGTEAFF. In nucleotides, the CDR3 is TGCGCCAGCAGCCAAGGGGACAGGGTGGGGACTGAAGCTTTCTTT.